The 4 T cell receptor beta chains below all came from one sample that was sequenced in a study of response to subunit inactivated influenza vaccine. TCRdb re-called the RT-PCR reads with MiXCR, one entry per CDR3 protein. Seen here are approximately 160,000 distinct CDR3 sequences, roughly 10% observed once, and the top ten hold approximately 39%. Sequenced material: CD8+ T cells sorted from PBMCs, taken around 25 months after vaccination. Source of these receptors: a man between 50 and 70 years old who received an inactivated influenza vaccine.

The gene calls are TRBV20-1 and TRBJ2-2; 9 bases are shared with TRBD2. The CDR3 extends over 16 amino acids. The V gene's germline CDR1 is DFQATT and CDR2 SNEGSKA (reference sequence). The J segment lost 4 bases and the V segment lost 0 bases, leaving 6 bases of the junction unmatched. This chain's CDR3 is CSARDLTSGGTGELFF. Here the CDR3 DNA reads TGCAGTGCTAGAGATCTGACTAGCGGCGGCACCGGGGAGCTGTTTTTT.

The J gene is TRBJ2-5, the V gene TRBV2; 8 positions agree with TRBD1. Germline CDR1 SNHLY, CDR2 FYNNEI. CDR3 size: 15 residues. V was clipped by 7 bases and J by 6 bases; unmatched bases: 13. This chain's CDR3 is CASNQPGQAVKTQYF. The DNA for the CDR3 is TGTGCCAGCAACCAACCGGGACAGGCGGTGAAGACCCAGTACTTC. The whole variable domain, filled in from reference TRBV2 and TRBJ2-5, reads EPEVTQTPSHQVTQMGQEVILRCVPISNHLYFYWYRQILGQKVEFLVSFYNNEISEKSEIFDDQFSVERPDGSNFTLKIRSTKLEDSAMYFCASNQPGQAVKTQYFGPGTRLLVL.

This clonotype was counted ten times or more. The rearrangement joins TRBV7-8 to TRBJ1-1, with D uncertain. V was cut by 0 bases and J by 1 base, with 3 bases left in between. Germline V gene sequence: CDR1 SGHVS, CDR2 FQNEAQ. The CDR3 runs to 13 residues. The CDR3 sequence: CASSLAANTEAFF. CDR3 nucleotide sequence: TGTGCCAGCAGCTTAGCAGCGAACACTGAAGCTTTCTTT.

At least ten counts were recorded for this clonotype. The chain uses TRBV9 and TRBJ2-7; the D is unclear. This CDR3 region has 11 residues. With 7 bases removed from V and 0 bases from J, the gap between germline ends came to 5 bases. Germline V gives CDR1 SGDLS, CDR2 YYNGEE. The CDR3 region is CASGNSYEQYF. In nucleotides, the CDR3 is TGTGCCAGCGGAAACTCCTACGAGCAGTACTTC. Filled out from reference TRBV9 and TRBJ2-7, the complete variable domain reads DSGVTQTPKHLITATGQRVTLRCSPRSGDLSVYWYQQSLDQGLQFLIQYYNGEERAKGNILERFSAQQFPDLHSELNLSSLELGDSALYFCASGNSYEQYFGPGTRLTVT.